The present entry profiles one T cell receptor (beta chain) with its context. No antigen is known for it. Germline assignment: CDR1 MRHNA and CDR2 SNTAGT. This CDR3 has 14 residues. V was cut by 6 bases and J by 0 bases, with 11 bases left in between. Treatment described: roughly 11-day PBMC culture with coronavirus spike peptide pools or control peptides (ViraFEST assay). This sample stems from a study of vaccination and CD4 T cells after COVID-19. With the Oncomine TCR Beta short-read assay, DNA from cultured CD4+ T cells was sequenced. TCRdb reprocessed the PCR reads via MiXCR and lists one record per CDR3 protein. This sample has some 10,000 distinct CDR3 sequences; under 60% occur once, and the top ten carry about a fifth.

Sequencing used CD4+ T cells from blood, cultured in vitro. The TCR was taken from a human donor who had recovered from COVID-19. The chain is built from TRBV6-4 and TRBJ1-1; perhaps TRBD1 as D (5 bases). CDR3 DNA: TGTGCCAGCAGAAAGGAGGGGATGAACACTGAAGCTTTCTTT. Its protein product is CASRKEGMNTEAFF.